Below, 8 T cell receptor beta chains from the same sample are listed, as sequenced in a study of OX40 agonist ivuxolimab in advanced cancers. Generated by immunoSEQ multiplex PCR, the TCRdb table keeps only in-frame clones and is missing some. This table holds approximately 3,400 clones, less than 90% found once. This sample comprised CD4+ or CD8+ T cells sorted from blood, obtained in a trial of the OX40 agonist ivuxolimab. The receptors stem from an adult with an advanced solid tumor such as melanoma, head and neck, liver or kidney cancer.

The V and J genes are TRBV5-1 and TRBJ1-2; D is perhaps TRBD1 (5 bases). The CDR3 is 13 residues long. Trimming stripped 0 bases from V and 7 bases from J, with 10 bases between. The germline gives CDR1 SGHRS, CDR2 YFSETQ. The CDR3 DNA reads as TGCGCCAGCAGCTTGGGGAGGGACCGTGGCTACACCTTC. This gives the protein CASSLGRDRGYTF.

The J gene is TRBJ2-7, the V gene TRBV6-5; tentatively, D is TRBD1 or TRBD2 (5 bases each). Germline assignment: CDR1 MNHEY and CDR2 SVGAGI. Trimming pared 2 bases from V and 5 bases from J, leaving 13 bases between. This CDR3 contains 14 residues. CDR3 residues: CASSYDQGDDEQYF. The DNA for the CDR3 is TGTGCCAGCAGTTACGACCAGGGAGATGACGAGCAGTACTTC.

The chain employs TRBV11-2 and TRBJ2-2; 8 bases fit TRBD2. The ends lost 7 bases at V and 0 bases at J; junction bases unmatched: 10. This CDR3 is built from 17 residues. Germline-derived CDR1 and CDR2 are SGHAT and FQNNGV. CDR3 loop: CASKPTPGLANTGELFF. DNA of the CDR3: TGTGCCAGCAAACCGACCCCGGGACTAGCGAACACCGGGGAGCTGTTTTTT.

This clone was detected a few times. The CDR3 is CAWKIKGADYGYTF. As DNA, the CDR3 is TGTGCCTGGAAAATAAAGGGCGCAGACTATGGCTACACCTTC. The rearrangement uses TRBV30 and TRBJ1-2; no firm D call. Trimming pared 4 bases from V and 3 bases from J, leaving 15 bases between. CDR3 length equals 14 residues. Looked up from germline, CDR1 is GTSNPN and CDR2 is SVGIG (reference sequence).

This chain links TRBV29-1 with TRBJ2-7; 7 bases match TRBD2. Germline CDR1 is SQVTM and CDR2 is ANQGSEA. The CDR3 length is 13 residues. V trimming: 5 bases; J trimming: 0 bases; junction bases outside the gene matches: 4. The CDR3 DNA sequence: TGCAGCGTTTCGGGGGGAAGCTCCTACGAGCAGTACTTC. It encodes CSVSGGSSYEQYF.

The J gene is TRBJ2-1, the V gene TRBV18; 9 nucleotides match TRBD1. V lost 0 bases and J lost 7; bases outside the gene matches: 4. Germline V gene data show CDR1 as KGHSH and CDR2 as LQKENI. The CDR3 runs to 15 residues. The CDR3 is CASSPPGQGINEQFF. As DNA, the CDR3 is TGTGCCAGCTCACCACCGGGACAGGGAATAAATGAGCAGTTCTTC.

This sequence joins TRBV28 and TRBJ1-3; a possible D gene is TRBD1 (5 bases). The ends were cut back, 6 bases at V and 4 bases at J, with 10 bases in the middle. Germline CDR1 and CDR2: MDHEN and SYDVKM. This CDR3 comprises 13 residues. CDR3 in DNA: TGTGCCAGCAGGGACACCGCGGGAAACACCATATATTTT. As protein: CASRDTAGNTIYF.

V is TRBV9 and J is TRBJ1-2; the D is unclear. Germline V gives CDR1 SGDLS, CDR2 YYNGEE. The length of the CDR3 is 14 residues. The germline V and J ends were trimmed by 4 bases and 4 bases, with 14 bases remaining between them. The CDR3 is CASSPDLGRYGYTF. In nucleotides, the CDR3 is TGTGCCAGCAGCCCCGACCTGGGCCGCTATGGCTACACCTTC.